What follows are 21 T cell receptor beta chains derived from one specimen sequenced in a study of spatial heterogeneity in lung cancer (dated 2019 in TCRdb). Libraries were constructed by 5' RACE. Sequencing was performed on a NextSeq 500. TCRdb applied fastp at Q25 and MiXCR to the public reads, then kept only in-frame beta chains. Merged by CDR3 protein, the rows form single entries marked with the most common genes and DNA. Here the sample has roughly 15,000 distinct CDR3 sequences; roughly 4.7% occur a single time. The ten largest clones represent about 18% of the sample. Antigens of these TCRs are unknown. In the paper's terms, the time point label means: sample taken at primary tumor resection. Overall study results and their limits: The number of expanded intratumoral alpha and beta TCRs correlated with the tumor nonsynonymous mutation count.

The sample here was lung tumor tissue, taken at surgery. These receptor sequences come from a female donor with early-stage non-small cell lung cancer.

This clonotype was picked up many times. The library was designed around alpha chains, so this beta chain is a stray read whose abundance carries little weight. CDR3 in DNA: TGCAGTGCCTACGTAAACTATGGCTACACCTTC. The encoded protein is CSAYVNYGYTF. V is TRBV20-1 and J is TRBJ1-2; no clear D gene. The CDR3 covers 11 residues. Germline CDR1 and CDR2: DFQATT and SNEGSKA (reference sequence). V was trimmed by 6 bases and J by 2 bases, leaving 7 bases between them.

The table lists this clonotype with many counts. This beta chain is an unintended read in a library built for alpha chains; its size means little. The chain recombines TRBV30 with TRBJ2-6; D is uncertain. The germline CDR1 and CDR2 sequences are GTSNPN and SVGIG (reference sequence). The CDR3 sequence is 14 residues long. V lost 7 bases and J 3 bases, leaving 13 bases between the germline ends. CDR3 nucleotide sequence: TGTGCCTACTTATACAAGTTTGGGGCCAACGTCCTGACTTTC. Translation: CAYLYKFGANVLTF.

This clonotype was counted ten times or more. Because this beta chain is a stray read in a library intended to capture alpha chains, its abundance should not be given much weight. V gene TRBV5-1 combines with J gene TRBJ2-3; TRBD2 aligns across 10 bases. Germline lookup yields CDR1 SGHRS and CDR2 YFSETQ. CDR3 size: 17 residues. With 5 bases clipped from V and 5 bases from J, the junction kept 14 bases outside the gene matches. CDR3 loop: CASSSFLAGVLKDTQYF. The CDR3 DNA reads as TGCGCCAGCAGTAGTTTTCTAGCGGGGGTTTTGAAAGATACGCAGTATTTT.

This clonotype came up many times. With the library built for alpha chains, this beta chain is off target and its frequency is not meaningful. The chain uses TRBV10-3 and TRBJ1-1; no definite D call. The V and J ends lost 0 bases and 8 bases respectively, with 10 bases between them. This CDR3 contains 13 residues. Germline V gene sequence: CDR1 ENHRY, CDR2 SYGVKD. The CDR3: CAISESARWEAFF. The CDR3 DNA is TGTGCCATCAGTGAGTCTGCCAGGTGGGAAGCTTTCTTT.

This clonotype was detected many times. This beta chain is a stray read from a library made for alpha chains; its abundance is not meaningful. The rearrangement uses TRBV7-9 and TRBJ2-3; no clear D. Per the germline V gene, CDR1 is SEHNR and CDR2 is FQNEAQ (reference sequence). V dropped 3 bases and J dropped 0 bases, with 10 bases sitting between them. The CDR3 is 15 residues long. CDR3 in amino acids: CASSFLSQSTDTQYF. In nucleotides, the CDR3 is TGTGCCAGCAGCTTCTTGTCGCAGAGCACAGATACGCAGTATTTT.

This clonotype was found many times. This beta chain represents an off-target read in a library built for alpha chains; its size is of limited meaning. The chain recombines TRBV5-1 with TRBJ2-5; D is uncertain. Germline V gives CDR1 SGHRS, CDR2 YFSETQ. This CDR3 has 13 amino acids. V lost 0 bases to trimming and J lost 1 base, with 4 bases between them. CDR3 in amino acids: CASSLGIQETQYF. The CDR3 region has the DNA TGCGCCAGCAGCTTGGGTATCCAAGAGACCCAGTACTTC.

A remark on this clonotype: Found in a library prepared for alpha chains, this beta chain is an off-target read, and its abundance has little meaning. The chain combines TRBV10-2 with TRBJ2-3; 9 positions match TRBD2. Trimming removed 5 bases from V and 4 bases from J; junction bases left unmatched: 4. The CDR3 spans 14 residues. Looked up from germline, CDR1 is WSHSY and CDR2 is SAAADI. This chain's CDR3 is CASSPSGGPDTQYF. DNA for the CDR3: TGCGCCAGCAGTCCCAGCGGGGGGCCAGATACGCAGTATTTT.

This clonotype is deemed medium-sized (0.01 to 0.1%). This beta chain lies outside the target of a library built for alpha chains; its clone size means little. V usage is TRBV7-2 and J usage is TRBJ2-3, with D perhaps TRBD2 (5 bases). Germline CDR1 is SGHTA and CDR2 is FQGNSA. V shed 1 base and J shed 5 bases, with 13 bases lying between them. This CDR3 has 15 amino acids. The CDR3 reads CASSLGGERGDTQYF. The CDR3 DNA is TGTGCCAGCAGCTTAGGGGGAGAGCGTGGAGATACGCAGTATTTT. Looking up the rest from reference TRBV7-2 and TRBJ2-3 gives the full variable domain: GAGVSQSPSNKVTEKGKDVELRCDPISGHTALYWYRQSLGQGLEFLIYFQGNSAPDKSGLPSDRFSAERTGGSVSTLTIQRTQQEDSAVYLCASSLGGERGDTQYFGPGTRLTVL.

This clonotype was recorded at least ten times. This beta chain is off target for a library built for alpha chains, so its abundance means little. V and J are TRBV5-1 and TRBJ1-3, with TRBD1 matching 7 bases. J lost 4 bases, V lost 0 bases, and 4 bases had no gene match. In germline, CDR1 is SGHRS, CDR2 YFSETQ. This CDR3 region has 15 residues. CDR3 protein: CASSLEGARGNTIYF. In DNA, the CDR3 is TGCGCCAGCAGCTTGGAGGGGGCACGGGGAAACACCATATATTTT. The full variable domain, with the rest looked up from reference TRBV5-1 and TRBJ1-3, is KAGVTQTPRYLIKTRGQQVTLSCSPISGHRSVSWYQQTPGQGLQFLFEYFSETQRNKGNFPGRFSGRQFSNSRSEMNVSTLELGDSALYLCASSLEGARGNTIYFGEGSWLTVV.

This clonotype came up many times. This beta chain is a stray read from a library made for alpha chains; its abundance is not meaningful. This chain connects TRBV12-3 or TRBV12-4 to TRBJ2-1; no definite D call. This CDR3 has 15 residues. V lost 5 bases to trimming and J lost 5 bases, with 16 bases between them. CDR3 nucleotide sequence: TGTGCCAGCAGTCCTAGGAGTGACGGAAACAATGAGCAGTTCTTC. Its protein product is CASSPRSDGNNEQFF.

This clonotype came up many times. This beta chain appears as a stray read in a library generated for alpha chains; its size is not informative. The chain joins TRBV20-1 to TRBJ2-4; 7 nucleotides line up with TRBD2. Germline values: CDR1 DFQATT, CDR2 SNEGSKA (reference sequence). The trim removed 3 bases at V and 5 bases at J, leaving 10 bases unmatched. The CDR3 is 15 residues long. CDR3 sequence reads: CSASPRGVGENIQYF. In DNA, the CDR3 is TGCAGTGCTAGCCCCCGGGGGGTCGGGGAAAACATTCAGTACTTC.

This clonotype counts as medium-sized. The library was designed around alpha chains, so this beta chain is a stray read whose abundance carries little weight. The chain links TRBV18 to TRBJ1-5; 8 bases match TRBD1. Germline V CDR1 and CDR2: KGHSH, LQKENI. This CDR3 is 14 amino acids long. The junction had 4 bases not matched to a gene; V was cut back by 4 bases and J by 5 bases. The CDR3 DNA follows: TGTGCCAGCTCACGACAGGGGTTGGATCAGCCCCAGCATTTT. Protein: CASSRQGLDQPQHF.

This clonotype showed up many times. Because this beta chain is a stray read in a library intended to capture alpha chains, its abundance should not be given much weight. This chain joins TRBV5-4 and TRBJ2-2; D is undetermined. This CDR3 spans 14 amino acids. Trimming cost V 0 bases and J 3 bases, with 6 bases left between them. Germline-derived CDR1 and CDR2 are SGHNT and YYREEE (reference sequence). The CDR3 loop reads CASSLAADTGELFF. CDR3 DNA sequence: TGTGCCAGCAGCTTGGCCGCGGACACCGGGGAGCTGTTTTTT.

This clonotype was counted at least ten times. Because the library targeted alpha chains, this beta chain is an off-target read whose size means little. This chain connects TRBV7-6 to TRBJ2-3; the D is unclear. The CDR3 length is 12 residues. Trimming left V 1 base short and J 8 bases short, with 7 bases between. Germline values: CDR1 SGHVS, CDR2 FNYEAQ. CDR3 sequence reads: CASSLGGRTQYF. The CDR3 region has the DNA TGTGCCAGCAGCTTAGGTGGGCGTACGCAGTATTTT.

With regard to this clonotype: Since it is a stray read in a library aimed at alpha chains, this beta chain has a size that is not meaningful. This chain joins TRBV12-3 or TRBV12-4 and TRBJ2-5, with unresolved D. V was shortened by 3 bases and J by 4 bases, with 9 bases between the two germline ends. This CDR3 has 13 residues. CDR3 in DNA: TGTGCCAGCAGTTTGAGCCCTGGAGAGACCCAGTACTTC. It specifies CASSLSPGETQYF.

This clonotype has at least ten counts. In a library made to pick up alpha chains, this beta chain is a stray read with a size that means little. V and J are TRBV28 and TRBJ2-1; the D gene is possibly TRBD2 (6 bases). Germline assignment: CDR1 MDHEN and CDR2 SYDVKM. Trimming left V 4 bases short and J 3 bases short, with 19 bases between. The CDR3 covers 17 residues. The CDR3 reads CASSSPGGTYNYNEQFF. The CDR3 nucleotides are TGTGCCAGCAGTTCCCCTGGGGGGACCTATAACTACAATGAGCAGTTCTTC.

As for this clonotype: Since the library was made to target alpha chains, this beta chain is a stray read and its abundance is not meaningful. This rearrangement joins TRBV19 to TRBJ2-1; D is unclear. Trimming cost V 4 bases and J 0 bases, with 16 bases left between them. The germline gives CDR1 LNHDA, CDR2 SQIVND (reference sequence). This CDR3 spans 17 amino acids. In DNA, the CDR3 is TGTGCCAGTAGTACCATGGACGTGTGGGGCTCCTACAATGAGCAGTTCTTC. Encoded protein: CASSTMDVWGSYNEQFF.

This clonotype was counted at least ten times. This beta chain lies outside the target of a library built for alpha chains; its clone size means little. CDR3 sequence reads: CASSFRGANTEAFF. CDR3 coding DNA: TGTGCCAGCAGTTTCCGGGGCGCGAACACTGAAGCTTTCTTT. The V and J genes are TRBV12-3 or TRBV12-4 and TRBJ1-1, with a tentative D call TRBD1 (5 bases). The CDR3 has 14 residues. The V and J ends lost 3 bases and 1 base respectively, with 9 bases between them.

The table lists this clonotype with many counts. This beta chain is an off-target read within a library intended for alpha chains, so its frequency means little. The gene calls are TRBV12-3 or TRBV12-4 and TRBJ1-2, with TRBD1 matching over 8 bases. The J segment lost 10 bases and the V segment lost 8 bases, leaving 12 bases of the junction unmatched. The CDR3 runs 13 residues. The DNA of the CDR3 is TGTGCCAGCTCAACCCCTCCGGGACAGGCCTACACCTTC. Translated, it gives CASSTPPGQAYTF.

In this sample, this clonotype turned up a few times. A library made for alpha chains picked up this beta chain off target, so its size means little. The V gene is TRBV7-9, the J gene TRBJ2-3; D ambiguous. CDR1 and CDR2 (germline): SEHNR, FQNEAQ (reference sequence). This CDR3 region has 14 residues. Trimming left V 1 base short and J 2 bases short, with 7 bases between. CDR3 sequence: CASSLVLNTDTQYF. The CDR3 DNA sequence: TGTGCCAGCAGCTTAGTCCTTAACACAGATACGCAGTATTTT.

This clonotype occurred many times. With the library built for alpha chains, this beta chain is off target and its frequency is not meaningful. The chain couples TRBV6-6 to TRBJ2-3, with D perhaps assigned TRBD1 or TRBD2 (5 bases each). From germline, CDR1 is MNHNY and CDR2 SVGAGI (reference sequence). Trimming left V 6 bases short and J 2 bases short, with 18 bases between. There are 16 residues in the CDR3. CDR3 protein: CASRDPGTYYTDTQYF. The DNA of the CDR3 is TGTGCCAGCAGAGATCCCGGGACGTACTACACAGATACGCAGTATTTT.